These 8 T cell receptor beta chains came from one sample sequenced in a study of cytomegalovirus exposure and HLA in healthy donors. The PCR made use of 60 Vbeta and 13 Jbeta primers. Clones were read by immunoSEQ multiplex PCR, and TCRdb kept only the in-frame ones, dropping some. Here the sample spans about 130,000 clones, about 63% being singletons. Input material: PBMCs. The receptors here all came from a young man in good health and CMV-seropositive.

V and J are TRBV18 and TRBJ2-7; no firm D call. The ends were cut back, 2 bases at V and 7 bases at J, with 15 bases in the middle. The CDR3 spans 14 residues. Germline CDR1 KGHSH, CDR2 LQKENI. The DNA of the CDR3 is TGTGCCAGCTCACCAGAAAGCTCTCTACGAGAGCAGTACTTC. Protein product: CASSPESSLREQYF.

The DNA for the CDR3 is TGCGCCAGCAGCTCCGGACACGGCACTTACGAGCAGTACTTC. Amino acids: CASSSGHGTYEQYF. V and J are TRBV5-1 and TRBJ2-7, with a weak D call TRBD1 (5 bases). This CDR3 is 14 amino acids long. Germline loops: CDR1 SGHRS, CDR2 YFSETQ. V was cut by 3 bases and J by 4 bases, with 14 bases left in between.

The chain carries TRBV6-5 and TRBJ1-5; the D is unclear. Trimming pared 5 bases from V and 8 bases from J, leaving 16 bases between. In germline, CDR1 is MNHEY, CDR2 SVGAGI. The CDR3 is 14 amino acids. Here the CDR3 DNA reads TGTGCCAGCAGTGAATATGGCGGGGTGAAGCCCCAGCATTTT. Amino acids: CASSEYGGVKPQHF.

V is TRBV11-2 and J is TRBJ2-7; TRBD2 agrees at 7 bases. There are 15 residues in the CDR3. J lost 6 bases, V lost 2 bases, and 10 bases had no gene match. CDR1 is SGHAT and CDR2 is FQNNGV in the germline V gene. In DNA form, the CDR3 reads TGTGCCAGCAGCTTATTCGCCCCGAGACTAGCCGAGCAGTACTTC. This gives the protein CASSLFAPRLAEQYF.

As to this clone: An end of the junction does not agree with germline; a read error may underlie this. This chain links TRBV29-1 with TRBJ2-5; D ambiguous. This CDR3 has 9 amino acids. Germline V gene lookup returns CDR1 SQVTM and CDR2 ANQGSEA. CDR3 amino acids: CSVEETQYF. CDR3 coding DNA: TGCAGCGTCGAAGAGACCCAGTACTTC.

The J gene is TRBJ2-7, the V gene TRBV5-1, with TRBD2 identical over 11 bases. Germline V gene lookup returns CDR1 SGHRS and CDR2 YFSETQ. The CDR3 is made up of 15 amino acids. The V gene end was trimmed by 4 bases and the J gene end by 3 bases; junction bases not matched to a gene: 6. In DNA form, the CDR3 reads TGCGCCAGCAGCAAAACTAGCGGGAGCGACTACGAGCAGTACTTC. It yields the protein CASSKTSGSDYEQYF.

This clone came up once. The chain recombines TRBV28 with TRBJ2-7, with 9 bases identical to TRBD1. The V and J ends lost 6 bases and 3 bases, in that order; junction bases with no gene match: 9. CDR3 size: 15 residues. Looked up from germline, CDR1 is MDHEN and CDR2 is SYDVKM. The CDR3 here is CASRNRQGGYYEQYF. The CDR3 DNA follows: TGTGCCAGCAGAAACCGACAGGGGGGGTACTACGAGCAGTACTTC.

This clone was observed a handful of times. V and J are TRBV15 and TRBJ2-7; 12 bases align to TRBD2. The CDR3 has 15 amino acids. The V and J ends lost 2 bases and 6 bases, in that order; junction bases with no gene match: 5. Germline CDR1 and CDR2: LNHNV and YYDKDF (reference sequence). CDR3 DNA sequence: TGTGCCACCAGCAGAAGACTAGCGGGAGTAGGCGAGCAGTACTTC. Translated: CATSRRLAGVGEQYF.